This T cell receptor (beta chain) was captured by sequencing in a study of shared clonotypes between healthy human individuals. Study at large: Aged 18 to 49, the donors were a couple of women and a few men. Each donor's CD4 naive and CD4 memory cells filled three plates apiece, CD8 naive two, and CD8 memory one. Study-level results: Sample collection involved blood only; tissue repertoires are likely different. Having only a few donors restricted how much genetic and exposure-history diversity was captured.

There are a few counts of this clone. Its antigen remains unidentified. Repertoires were generated with immunoSEQ multiplex PCR, while TCRdb's copy carries only in-frame clones and drops some. The table has about 2.4 million clones, 93% seen once. The germline gives CDR1 GTSNPN, CDR2 SVGIG (reference sequence). Trimming took off 2 bases at V and 9 bases at J, with 17 bases between the two ends. CDR3 length: 14 residues. What was sequenced was naive CD4+ T cells from PBMCs. As to subset: CD45RA+ positively selected. The chain recombines TRBV30 with TRBJ1-5; D is unresolved. The receptor was derived from a man aged 18 to 35 in good health. Some clones in this sample may be carry-over from other donors' samples. The CDR3 sequence: CAWSHLEVGRPQHF. In DNA form, the CDR3 reads TGTGCCTGGAGTCATTTAGAAGTCGGGCGGCCCCAGCATTTT.